This TCR beta chain was sequenced during a study of beta chain features in type 1 diabetes. Study summary: Age and gender were similar between patients and healthy donors, as were cell yields.

Isolated RNA was reverse transcribed in full, so expressed TCRB transcripts were sequenced. Method: immunoSEQ multiplex PCR; TCRdb's copy keeps in-frame clones and lacks some. The table has roughly 280,000 clones, around 25% seen once; the top ten hold roughly 0.011%. Study-wide results and caveats: Fewer junction insertions and more nucleotide deletions appeared in type 1 diabetes patients. Type 1 diabetes patients had TCRB CDR3s that were shorter (moderately but significantly so) in all four CD4+ subsets.

This clone turned up a few times. Its antigen is unidentified. Populations isolated by sorting all had purity greater than 95%. This CDR3 spans 14 amino acids. V lost 4 bases, J lost 6 bases, and 15 bases lay in between. CDR1 LNHDA and CDR2 SQIVND come from the germline V gene (reference sequence). This TCR was sampled from a woman in her 30s with type 1 diabetes. The V call is TRBV19, the J call TRBJ1-2; perhaps TRBD1 as D (6 bases). The specimen sequenced was naive CD4+ T cells from blood. The DNA of the CDR3 is TGTGCCAGTAGTACTCACAGGGATGGTCATGGCTACACCTTC. Encoded protein: CASSTHRDGHGYTF. The full variable domain, its missing parts supplied by reference TRBV19 and TRBJ1-2, is DGGITQSPKYLFRKEGQNVTLSCEQNLNHDAMYWYRQDPGQGLRLIYYSQIVNDFQKGDIAEGYSVSREKKESFPLTVTSAQKNPTAFYLCASSTHRDGHGYTFGSGTRLTVV.